This TCR beta chain was sequenced for a study of blood T cell repertoires in COVID-19. Overall study: There were acute and convalescent COVID-19 samples, and they came from the United States, Italy and Spain.

The CDR3 has 16 amino acids. From germline, CDR1 is LNHNV and CDR2 YYDKDF (reference sequence). J was trimmed by 6 bases and V by 4 bases; bases with no gene match: 11. Up to 2 weeks before entering the study, exposed participants had met a COVID-19 case. As processed by the authors: Nucleated cell number was recorded as an estimate derived from reference gene primer amplification. Profiled with immunoSEQ multiplex PCR; TCRdb holds only in-frame clones, not every one. V and J calls and clone size are copied from that table; D and trimming were computed from the DNA. The data hold 200,000 to 250,000 clones, with roughly 90% observed a single time.

This chain uses TRBV15 with TRBJ2-1; 8 nucleotides agree with TRBD1. The sequence derives from a man aged 25 to 45 who had been exposed to COVID-19. Sequenced: PBMCs or T cells enriched from blood (not recorded which). The CDR3 loop is CATSTTGAVLGNEQFF. The CDR3 region has the DNA TGTGCCACCAGCACGACAGGGGCAGTTTTAGGCAATGAGCAGTTCTTC.